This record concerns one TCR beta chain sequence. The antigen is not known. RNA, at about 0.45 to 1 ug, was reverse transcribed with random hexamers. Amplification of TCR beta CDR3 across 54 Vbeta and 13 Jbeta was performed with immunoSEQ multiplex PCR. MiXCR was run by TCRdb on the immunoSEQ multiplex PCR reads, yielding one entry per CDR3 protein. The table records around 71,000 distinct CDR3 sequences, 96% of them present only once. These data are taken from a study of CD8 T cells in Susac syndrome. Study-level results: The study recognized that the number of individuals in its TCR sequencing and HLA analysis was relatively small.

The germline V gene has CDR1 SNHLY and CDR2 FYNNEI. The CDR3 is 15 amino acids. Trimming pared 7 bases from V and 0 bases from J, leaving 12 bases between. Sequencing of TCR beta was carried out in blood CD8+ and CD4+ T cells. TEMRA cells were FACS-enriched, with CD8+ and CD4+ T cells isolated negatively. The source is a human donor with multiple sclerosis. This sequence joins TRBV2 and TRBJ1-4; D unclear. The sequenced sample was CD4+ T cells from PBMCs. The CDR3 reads CASNYGRATNEKLFF. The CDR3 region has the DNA TGTGCCAGCAATTACGGACGGGCAACTAATGAAAAACTGTTTTTT. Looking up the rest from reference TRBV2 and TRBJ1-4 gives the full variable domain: EPEVTQTPSHQVTQMGQEVILRCVPISNHLYFYWYRQILGQKVEFLVSFYNNEISEKSEIFDDQFSVERPDGSNFTLKIRSTKLEDSAMYFCASNYGRATNEKLFFGSGTQLSVL.